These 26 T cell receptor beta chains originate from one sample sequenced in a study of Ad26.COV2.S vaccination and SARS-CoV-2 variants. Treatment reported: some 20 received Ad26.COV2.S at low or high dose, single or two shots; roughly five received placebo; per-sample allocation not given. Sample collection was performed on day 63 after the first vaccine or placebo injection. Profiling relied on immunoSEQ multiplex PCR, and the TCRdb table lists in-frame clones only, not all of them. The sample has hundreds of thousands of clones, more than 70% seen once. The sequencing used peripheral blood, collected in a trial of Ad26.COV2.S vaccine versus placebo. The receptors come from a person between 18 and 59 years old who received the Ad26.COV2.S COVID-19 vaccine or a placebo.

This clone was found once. The DNA of the CDR3 is TGTGCCAGCAGCGTAGGCCCGGGGACTCAGCCCCAGCATTTT. Translation gives CASSVGPGTQPQHF. The V call is TRBV9, the J call TRBJ1-5, with D possibly TRBD1 on 5 matching bases. V was pared by 0 bases and J by 6 bases, with 10 bases between. The CDR3 has 14 amino acids. Per the germline V gene, CDR1 is SGDLS and CDR2 is YYNGEE. The whole variable domain, remainder taken from reference TRBV9 and TRBJ1-5, is DSGVTQTPKHLITATGQRVTLRCSPRSGDLSVYWYQQSLDQGLQFLIQYYNGEERAKGNILERFSAQQFPDLHSELNLSSLELGDSALYFCASSVGPGTQPQHFGDGTRLSIL.

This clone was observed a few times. CDR3 sequence (DNA): TGTGCCACCAGCAGAGATCTAGACAGAGATCAGCCCCAGCATTTT. Translation gives CATSRDLDRDQPQHF. The chain carries TRBV15 and TRBJ1-5; maybe TRBD1 (5 bases). V lost 0 bases and J lost 5, with 11 bases in between. There are 15 residues in the CDR3. Per the germline V gene, CDR1 is LNHNV and CDR2 is YYDKDF (reference sequence).

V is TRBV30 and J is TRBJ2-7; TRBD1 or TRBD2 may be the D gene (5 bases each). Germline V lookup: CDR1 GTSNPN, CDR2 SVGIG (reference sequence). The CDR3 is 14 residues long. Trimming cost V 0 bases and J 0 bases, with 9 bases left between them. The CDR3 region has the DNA TGTGCCTGGAGTGTACCAGGGAGCTCCTACGAGCAGTACTTC. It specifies CAWSVPGSSYEQYF.

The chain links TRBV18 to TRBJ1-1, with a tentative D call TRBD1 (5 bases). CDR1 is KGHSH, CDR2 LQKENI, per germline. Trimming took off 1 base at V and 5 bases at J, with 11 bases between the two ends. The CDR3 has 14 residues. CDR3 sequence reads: CASSPQGPQTEAFF. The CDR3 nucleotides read TGTGCCAGCTCACCACAGGGGCCCCAAACTGAAGCTTTCTTT. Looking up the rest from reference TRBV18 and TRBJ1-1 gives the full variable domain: NAGVMQNPRHLVRRRGQEARLRCSPMKGHSHVYWYRQLPEEGLKFMVYLQKENIIDESGMPKERFSAEFPKEGPSILRIQQVVRGDSAAYFCASSPQGPQTEAFFGQGTRLTVV.

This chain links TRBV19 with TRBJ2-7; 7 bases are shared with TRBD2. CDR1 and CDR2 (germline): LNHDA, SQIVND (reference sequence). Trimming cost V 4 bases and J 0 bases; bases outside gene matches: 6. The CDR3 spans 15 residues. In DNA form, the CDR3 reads TGTGCCAGTAGTAGGACGGGGGGTCTCTCCTACGAGCAGTACTTC. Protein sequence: CASSRTGGLSYEQYF. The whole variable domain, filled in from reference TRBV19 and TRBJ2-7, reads DGGITQSPKYLFRKEGQNVTLSCEQNLNHDAMYWYRQDPGQGLRLIYYSQIVNDFQKGDIAEGYSVSREKKESFPLTVTSAQKNPTAFYLCASSRTGGLSYEQYFGPGTRLTVT.

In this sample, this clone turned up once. As DNA, the CDR3 is TGTGCCAGCAGCTTGGTCAGGGGGAGAGTCTACGAGCAGTACTTC. This translates into CASSLVRGRVYEQYF. The chain combines TRBV5-8 with TRBJ2-7; 7 bases map to TRBD1. CDR3 length: 15 residues. The V gene's germline CDR1 is SGHTS and CDR2 YDEGEE. After removal of 0 bases from V and 3 bases from J, the junction contained 6 bases not matched to a gene.

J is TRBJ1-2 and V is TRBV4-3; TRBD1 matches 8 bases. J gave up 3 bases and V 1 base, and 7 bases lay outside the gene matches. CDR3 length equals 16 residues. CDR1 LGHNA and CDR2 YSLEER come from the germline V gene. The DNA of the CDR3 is TGCGCCAGCAGCCAAGGGAGATGGACAGGGTACTATGGCTACACCTTC. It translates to CASSQGRWTGYYGYTF.

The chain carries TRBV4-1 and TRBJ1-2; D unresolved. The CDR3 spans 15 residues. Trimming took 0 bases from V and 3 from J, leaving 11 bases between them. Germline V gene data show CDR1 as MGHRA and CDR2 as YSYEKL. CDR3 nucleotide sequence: TGCGCCAGCAGCCAAGATAATACGTTGTACTATGGCTACACCTTC. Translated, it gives CASSQDNTLYYGYTF.

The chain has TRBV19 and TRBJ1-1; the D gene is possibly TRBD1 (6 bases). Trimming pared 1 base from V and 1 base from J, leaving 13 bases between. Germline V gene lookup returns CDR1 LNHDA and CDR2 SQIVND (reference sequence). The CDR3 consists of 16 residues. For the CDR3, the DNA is TGTGCCAGTAGTATAGGGACAGACCTACCGAACACTGAAGCTTTCTTT. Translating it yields CASSIGTDLPNTEAFF. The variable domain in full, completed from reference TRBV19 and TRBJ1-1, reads DGGITQSPKYLFRKEGQNVTLSCEQNLNHDAMYWYRQDPGQGLRLIYYSQIVNDFQKGDIAEGYSVSREKKESFPLTVTSAQKNPTAFYLCASSIGTDLPNTEAFFGQGTRLTVV.

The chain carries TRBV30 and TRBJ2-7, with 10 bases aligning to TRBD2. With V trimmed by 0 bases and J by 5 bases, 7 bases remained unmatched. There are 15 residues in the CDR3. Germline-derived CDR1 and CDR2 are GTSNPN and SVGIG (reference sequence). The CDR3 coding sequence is TGTGCCTGGAGTGTCCCCTCTAGCGGGAGACACGAGCAGTACTTC. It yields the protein CAWSVPSSGRHEQYF.

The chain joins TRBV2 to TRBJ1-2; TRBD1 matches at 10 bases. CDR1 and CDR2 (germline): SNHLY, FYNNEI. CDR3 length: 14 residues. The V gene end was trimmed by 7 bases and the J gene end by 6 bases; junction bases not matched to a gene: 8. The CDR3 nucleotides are TGTGCCAGCATCGCTGACAGGGGGCTAGATGGCTACACCTTC. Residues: CASIADRGLDGYTF.

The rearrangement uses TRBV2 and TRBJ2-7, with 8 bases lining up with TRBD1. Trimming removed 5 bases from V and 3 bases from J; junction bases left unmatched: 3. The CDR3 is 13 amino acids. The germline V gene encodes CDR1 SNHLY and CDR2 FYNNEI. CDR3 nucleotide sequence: TGTGCCAGCAGTTGGACAGGGAGCTACGAGCAGTACTTC. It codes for CASSWTGSYEQYF.

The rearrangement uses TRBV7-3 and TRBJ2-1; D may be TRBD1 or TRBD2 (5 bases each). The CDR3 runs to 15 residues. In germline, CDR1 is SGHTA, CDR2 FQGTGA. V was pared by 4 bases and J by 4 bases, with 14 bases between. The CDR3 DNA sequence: TGTGCCAGCAGCTCCCGATGGGGGTTGTACAATGAGCAGTTCTTC. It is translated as CASSSRWGLYNEQFF.

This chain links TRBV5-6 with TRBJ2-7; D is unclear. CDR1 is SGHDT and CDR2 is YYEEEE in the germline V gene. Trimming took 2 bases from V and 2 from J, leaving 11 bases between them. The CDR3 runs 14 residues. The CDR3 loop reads CASSLGDTTYEQYF. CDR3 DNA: TGTGCCAGCAGCTTAGGTGACACAACCTACGAGCAGTACTTC.

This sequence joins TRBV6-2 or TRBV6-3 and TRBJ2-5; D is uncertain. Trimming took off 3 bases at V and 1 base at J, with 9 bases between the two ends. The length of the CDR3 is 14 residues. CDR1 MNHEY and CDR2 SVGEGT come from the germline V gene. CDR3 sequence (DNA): TGTGCCAGCAGTTATCTCATTTCCCAAGAGACCCAGTACTTC. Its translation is CASSYLISQETQYF.

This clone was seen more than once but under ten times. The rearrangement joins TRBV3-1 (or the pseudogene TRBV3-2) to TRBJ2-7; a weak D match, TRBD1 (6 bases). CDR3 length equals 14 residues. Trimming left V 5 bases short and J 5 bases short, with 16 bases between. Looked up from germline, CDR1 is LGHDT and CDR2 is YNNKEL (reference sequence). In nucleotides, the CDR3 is TGTGCCAGCAGCGAAGCCATGGACAGAAACGAGCAGTACTTC. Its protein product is CASSEAMDRNEQYF.

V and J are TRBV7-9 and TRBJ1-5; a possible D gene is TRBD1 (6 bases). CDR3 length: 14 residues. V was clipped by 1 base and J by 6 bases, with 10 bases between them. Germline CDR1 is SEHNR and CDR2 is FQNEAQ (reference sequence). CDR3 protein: CASSLGQASQPQHF. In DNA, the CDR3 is TGTGCCAGCAGCTTAGGACAGGCTAGTCAGCCCCAGCATTTT.

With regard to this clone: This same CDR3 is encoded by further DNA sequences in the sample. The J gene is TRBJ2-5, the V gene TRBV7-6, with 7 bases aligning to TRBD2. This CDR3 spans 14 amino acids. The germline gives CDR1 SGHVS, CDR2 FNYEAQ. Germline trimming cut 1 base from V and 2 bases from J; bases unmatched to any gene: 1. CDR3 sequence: CASSLGGGQETQYF. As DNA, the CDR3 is TGTGCCAGCAGCTTAGGGGGGGGTCAAGAGACCCAGTACTTC.

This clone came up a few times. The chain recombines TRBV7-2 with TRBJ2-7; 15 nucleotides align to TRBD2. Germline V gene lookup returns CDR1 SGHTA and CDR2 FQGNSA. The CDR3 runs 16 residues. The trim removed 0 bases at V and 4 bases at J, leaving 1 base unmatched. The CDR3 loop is CASSLAGTSGGYEQYF. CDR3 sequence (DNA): TGTGCCAGCAGCTTAGCGGGGACTAGCGGGGGGTACGAGCAGTACTTC.

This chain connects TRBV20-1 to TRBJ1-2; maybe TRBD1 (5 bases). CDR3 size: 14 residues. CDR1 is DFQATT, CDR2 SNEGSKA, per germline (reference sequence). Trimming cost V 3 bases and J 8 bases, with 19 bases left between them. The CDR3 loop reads CSASWVRGVWGYTF. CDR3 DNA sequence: TGCAGTGCTAGTTGGGTCCGAGGGGTGTGGGGCTACACCTTC.

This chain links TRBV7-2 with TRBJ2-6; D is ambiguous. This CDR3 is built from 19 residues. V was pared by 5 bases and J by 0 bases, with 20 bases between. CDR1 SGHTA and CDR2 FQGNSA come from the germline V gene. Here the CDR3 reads CASSQRLTAVGSGANVLTF. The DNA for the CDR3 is TGTGCCAGCAGCCAACGTCTGACGGCCGTCGGCTCTGGGGCCAACGTCCTGACTTTC.

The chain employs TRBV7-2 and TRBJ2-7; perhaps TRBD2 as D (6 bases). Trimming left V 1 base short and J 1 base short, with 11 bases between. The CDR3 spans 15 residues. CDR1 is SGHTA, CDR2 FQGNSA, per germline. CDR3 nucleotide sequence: TGTGCCAGCAGCTTAGAAGGGGCGGGGTCCTACGAGCAGTACTTC. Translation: CASSLEGAGSYEQYF. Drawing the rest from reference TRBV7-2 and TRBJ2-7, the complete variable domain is GAGVSQSPSNKVTEKGKDVELRCDPISGHTALYWYRQSLGQGLEFLIYFQGNSAPDKSGLPSDRFSAERTGGSVSTLTIQRTQQEDSAVYLCASSLEGAGSYEQYFGPGTRLTVT.

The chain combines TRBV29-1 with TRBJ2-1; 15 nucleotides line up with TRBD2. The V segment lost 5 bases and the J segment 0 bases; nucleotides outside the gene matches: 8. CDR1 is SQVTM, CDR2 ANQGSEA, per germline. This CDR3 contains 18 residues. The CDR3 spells CSVRGLAGGQSSYNEQFF. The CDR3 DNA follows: TGCAGCGTTCGGGGACTAGCGGGAGGCCAAAGCTCCTACAATGAGCAGTTCTTC.

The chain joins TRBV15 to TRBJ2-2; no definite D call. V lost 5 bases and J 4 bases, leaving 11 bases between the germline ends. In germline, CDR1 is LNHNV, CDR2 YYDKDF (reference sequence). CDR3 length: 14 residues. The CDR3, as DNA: TGTGCCACCAGCCCACCCCCGGTCACCGGGGAGCTGTTTTTT. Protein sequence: CATSPPPVTGELFF.

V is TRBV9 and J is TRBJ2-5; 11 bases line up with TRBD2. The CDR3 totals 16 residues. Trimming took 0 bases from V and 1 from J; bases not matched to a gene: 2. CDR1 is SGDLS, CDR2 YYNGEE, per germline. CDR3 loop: CASSVDLAGGQETQYF. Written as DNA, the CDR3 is TGTGCCAGCAGCGTAGACCTAGCGGGGGGCCAAGAGACCCAGTACTTC.

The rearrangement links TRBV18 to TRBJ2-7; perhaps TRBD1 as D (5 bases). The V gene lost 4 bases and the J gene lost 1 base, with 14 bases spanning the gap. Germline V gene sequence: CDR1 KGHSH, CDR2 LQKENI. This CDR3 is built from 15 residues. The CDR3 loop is CASSQRQQASYEQYF. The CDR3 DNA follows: TGTGCCAGCTCACAAAGACAGCAGGCTTCCTACGAGCAGTACTTC. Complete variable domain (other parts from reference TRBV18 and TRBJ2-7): NAGVMQNPRHLVRRRGQEARLRCSPMKGHSHVYWYRQLPEEGLKFMVYLQKENIIDESGMPKERFSAEFPKEGPSILRIQQVVRGDSAAYFCASSQRQQASYEQYFGPGTRLTVT.